Listed here are 13 T cell receptor beta chains from one sample, sequenced in a study of early T cells in non-severe SARS-CoV-2 infection. MiXCR, run by TCRdb on the 5' RACE reads, gives a single entry per CDR3 protein. The table records 55,000 to 80,000 distinct CDR3 sequences, about 11% of them present only once. The sample consisted of whole blood. The receptors were gathered from an adult who was a healthcare worker with PCR-confirmed SARS-CoV-2 infection or an uninfected control (not recorded which).

This clonotype was observed at least ten times. CDR3 amino acids: CASSDSTSGGTDTQYF. CDR3 DNA: TGTGCCAGCAGTGACTCAACTAGCGGGGGCACAGATACGCAGTATTTT. The gene calls are TRBV6-4 and TRBJ2-3, with 10 bases matching TRBD2. The V gene's germline CDR1 is MRHNA and CDR2 SNTAGT. V dropped 0 bases and J dropped 1; count of bases not matched to a gene: 1. This CDR3 has 16 residues.

At least ten counts were recorded for this clonotype. The chain has TRBV20-1 and TRBJ1-6; possible D gene TRBD1, 6 bases. The CDR3 totals 17 residues. Germline loops: CDR1 DFQATT, CDR2 SNEGSKA (reference sequence). Trimming took off 0 bases at V and 8 bases at J, with 20 bases between the two ends. The CDR3: CSARDLGQGMADSPLHF. CDR3 in DNA: TGCAGTGCTAGAGATCTCGGGCAGGGGATGGCGGATTCACCCCTCCACTTT.

This clonotype was seen ten or more times. J is TRBJ2-7 and V is TRBV18; TRBD2 is a possible D gene (6 bases). The V gene lost 5 bases and the J gene lost 4 bases, with 15 bases spanning the gap. Germline lookup yields CDR1 KGHSH and CDR2 LQKENI. The CDR3 length is 14 residues. The CDR3 protein is CASSSPWLAYEQYF. The CDR3 DNA sequence: TGTGCCAGCTCATCCCCCTGGCTAGCGTACGAGCAGTACTTC.

The rearrangement uses TRBV28 and TRBJ2-1; TRBD2 matches 9 bases. The CDR3 runs 17 residues. In germline, CDR1 is MDHEN, CDR2 SYDVKM. V shed 6 bases and J 5 bases; nucleotides not matched to a gene: 14. CDR3 nucleotide sequence: TGTGCCAGCAGAAAGATGCCAGCGGGGGGCACTAACAATGAGCAGTTCTTC. It is translated as CASRKMPAGGTNNEQFF.

There are many counts of this clonotype. The genes are TRBV4-1 and TRBJ1-4; D may be TRBD1 (5 bases). The germline V gene has CDR1 MGHRA and CDR2 YSYEKL. The CDR3 extends over 17 amino acids. V lost 4 bases and J lost 6, with 21 bases in between. The CDR3 loop reads CASSPGRGAQVHEKLFF. The CDR3 DNA is TGCGCCAGCAGCCCAGGGAGGGGCGCACAGGTTCATGAAAAACTGTTTTTT.

The chain joins TRBV10-2 to TRBJ2-2; D gene uncertain. The CDR3 runs 12 residues. Germline CDR1 WSHSY, CDR2 SAAADI. V was pared by 7 bases and J by 4 bases, with 7 bases between. The DNA for the CDR3 is TGCGCCAGCACCGAGTCCACCGGGGAGCTGTTTTTT. Residues: CASTESTGELFF.

The chain is built from TRBV19 and TRBJ2-3; D uncertain. Trimming removed 3 bases from V and 4 bases from J, with 11 bases in between. Germline V gene data show CDR1 as LNHDA and CDR2 as SQIVND (reference sequence). The CDR3 has 14 amino acids. The CDR3 spells CASSMRVGADTQYF. In DNA, the CDR3 is TGTGCCAGTAGTATGCGAGTAGGCGCAGATACGCAGTATTTT.

This sequence joins TRBV10-3 and TRBJ1-3, with D unclear. The CDR3 has 14 residues. V gave up 10 bases and J gave up 0 bases, with 13 bases separating them. CDR1 ENHRY and CDR2 SYGVKD come from the germline V gene. CDR3: CATQGGYSGNTIYF. CDR3 in DNA: TGTGCCACTCAAGGTGGCTACTCTGGAAACACCATATATTTT.

This CDR3 is CASSLVTGTLQEQYF. Here the CDR3 DNA reads TGTGCCAGCAGCTTAGTTACAGGGACCTTACAGGAGCAGTACTTC. The chain recombines TRBV11-2 with TRBJ2-7; tentative D call: TRBD1 (6 bases). The V gene's germline CDR1 is SGHAT and CDR2 FQNNGV. The CDR3 is 15 residues long. Deletions cut 1 base from V and 7 bases from J, with 17 bases between.

This clonotype was observed at least ten times. The rearrangement joins TRBV7-8 to TRBJ2-3; the match to TRBD2 covers 11 bases. Germline CDR1 SGHVS, CDR2 FQNEAQ. This CDR3 has 16 amino acids. Trimming removed 5 bases from V and 0 bases from J; junction bases left unmatched: 4. The CDR3 reads CASSMGLAASTDTQYF. The CDR3 nucleotides are TGTGCCAGCAGCATGGGACTAGCGGCTAGCACAGATACGCAGTATTTT.

In its sample, this clonotype was seen many times. The chain employs TRBV5-1 and TRBJ2-3; D gene unclear. V was pared by 4 bases and J by 5 bases, with 8 bases between. The germline gives CDR1 SGHRS, CDR2 YFSETQ. The CDR3 length is 12 residues. The CDR3 is CASSPGIDTQYF. The DNA for the CDR3 is TGCGCCAGCAGCCCCGGCATAGATACGCAGTATTTT. The full variable domain, completed using reference TRBV5-1 and TRBJ2-3, is KAGVTQTPRYLIKTRGQQVTLSCSPISGHRSVSWYQQTPGQGLQFLFEYFSETQRNKGNFPGRFSGRQFSNSRSEMNVSTLELGDSALYLCASSPGIDTQYFGPGTRLTVL.

The table lists this clonotype with many counts. J is TRBJ1-2 and V is TRBV29-1, with unresolved D. Trimming left V 3 bases short and J 0 bases short, with 5 bases between. Germline V gene data show CDR1 as SQVTM and CDR2 as ANQGSEA. The CDR3 is 12 residues long. The CDR3 DNA reads TGCAGCGTTGACGGGACTAACTATGGCTACACCTTC. Its translation is CSVDGTNYGYTF.

This clonotype appeared many times. V is TRBV20-1 and J is TRBJ2-5; the match to TRBD1 covers 7 bases. Germline assignment: CDR1 DFQATT and CDR2 SNEGSKA (reference sequence). CDR3 size: 15 residues. V trimming: 6 bases; J trimming: 1 base; junction bases outside the gene matches: 11. The CDR3 protein is CSAMDRRGVQETQYF. For the CDR3, the DNA is TGCAGTGCCATGGACAGGCGAGGGGTCCAAGAGACCCAGTACTTC.